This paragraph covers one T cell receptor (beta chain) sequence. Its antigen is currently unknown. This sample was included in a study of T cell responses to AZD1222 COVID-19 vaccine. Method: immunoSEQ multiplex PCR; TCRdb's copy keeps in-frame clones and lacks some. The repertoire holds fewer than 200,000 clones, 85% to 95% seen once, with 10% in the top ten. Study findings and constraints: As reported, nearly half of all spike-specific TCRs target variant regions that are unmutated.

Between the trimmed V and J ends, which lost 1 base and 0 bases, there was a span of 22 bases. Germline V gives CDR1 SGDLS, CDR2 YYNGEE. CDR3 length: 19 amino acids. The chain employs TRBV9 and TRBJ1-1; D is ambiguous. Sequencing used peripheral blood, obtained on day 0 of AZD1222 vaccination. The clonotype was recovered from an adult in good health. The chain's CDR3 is CASSVIEDDLRGMNTEAFF. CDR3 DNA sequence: TGTGCCAGCAGCGTAATTGAGGACGATTTGAGAGGGATGAACACTGAAGCTTTCTTT.